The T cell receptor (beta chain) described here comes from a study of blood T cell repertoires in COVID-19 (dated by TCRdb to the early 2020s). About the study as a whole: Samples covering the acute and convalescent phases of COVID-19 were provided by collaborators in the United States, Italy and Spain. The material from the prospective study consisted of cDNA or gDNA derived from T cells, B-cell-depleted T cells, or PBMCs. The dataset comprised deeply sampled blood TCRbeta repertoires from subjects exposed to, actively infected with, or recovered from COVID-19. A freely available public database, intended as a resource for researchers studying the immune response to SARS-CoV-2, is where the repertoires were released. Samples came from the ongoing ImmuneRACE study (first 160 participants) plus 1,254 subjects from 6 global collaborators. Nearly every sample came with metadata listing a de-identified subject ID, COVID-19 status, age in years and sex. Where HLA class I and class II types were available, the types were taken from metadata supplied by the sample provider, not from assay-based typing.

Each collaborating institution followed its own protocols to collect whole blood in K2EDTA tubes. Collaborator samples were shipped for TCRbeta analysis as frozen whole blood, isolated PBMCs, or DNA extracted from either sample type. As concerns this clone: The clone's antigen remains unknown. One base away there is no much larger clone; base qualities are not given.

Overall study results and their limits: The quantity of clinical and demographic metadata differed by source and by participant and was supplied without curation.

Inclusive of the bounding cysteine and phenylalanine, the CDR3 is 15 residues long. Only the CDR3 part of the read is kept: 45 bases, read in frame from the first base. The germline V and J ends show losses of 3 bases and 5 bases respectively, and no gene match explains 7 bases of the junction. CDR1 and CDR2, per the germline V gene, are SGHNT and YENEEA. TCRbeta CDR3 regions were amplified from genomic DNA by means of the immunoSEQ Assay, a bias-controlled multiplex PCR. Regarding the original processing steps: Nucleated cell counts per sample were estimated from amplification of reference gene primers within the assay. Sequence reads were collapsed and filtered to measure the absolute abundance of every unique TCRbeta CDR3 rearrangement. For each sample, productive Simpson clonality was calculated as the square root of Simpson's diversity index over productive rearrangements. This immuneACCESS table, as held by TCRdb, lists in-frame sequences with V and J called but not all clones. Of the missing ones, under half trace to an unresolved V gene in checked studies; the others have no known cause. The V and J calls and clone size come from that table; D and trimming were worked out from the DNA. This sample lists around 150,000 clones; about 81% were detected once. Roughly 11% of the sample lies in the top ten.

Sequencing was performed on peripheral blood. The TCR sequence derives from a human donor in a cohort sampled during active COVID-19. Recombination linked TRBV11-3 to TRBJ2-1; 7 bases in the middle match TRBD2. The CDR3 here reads CASSFRLADHNEQFF. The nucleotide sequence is TGTGCCAGCAGCTTTCGGCTAGCGGACCACAATGAGCAGTTCTTC.